The T cell receptor beta chain under discussion was sequenced for a study of T cell changes during pregnancy in multiple sclerosis. The data were produced by immunoSEQ multiplex PCR, yet TCRdb's version contains in-frame clones alone and is incomplete. The data contain approximately 49,000 clones, 90% of them seen just once; the ten biggest clones take up 4.5% to 5.5%. The germline gives CDR1 MGHRA, CDR2 YSYEKL. The V and J ends lost 0 bases and 5 bases respectively, with 14 bases between them. The CDR3 is 15 residues long. This sequence originates from a female donor in good health, enrolled as a control in a pregnancy study. Sequencing was performed on peripheral blood, taken after pregnancy. The chain recombines TRBV4-1 with TRBJ2-7, with D perhaps TRBD2 (6 bases). This chain's CDR3 is CASSQDPGGGNEQYF. CDR3 bases: TGCGCCAGCAGCCAAGATCCGGGTGGCGGGAACGAGCAGTACTTC.